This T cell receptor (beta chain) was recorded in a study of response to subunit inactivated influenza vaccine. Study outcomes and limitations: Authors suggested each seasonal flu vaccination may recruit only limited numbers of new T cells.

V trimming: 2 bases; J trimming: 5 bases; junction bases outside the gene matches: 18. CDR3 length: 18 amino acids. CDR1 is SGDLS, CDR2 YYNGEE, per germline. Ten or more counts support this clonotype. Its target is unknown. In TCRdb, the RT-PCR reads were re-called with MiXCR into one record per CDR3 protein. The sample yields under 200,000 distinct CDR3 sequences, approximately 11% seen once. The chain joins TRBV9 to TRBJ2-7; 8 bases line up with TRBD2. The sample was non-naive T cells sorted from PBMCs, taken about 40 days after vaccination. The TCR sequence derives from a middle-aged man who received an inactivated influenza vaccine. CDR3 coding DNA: TGTGCCAGCAGCGTTGGGGCTGGTGGACTAGCTGGCGCCCACGAGCAGTACTTC. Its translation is CASSVGAGGLAGAHEQYF.